This T cell receptor (beta chain) was sequenced during a study of cytomegalovirus exposure and HLA in healthy donors. Findings of the study overall: According to a later analysis, most TCR beta chains associated with CMV appeared HLA-restricted.

PCR employed 60 Vbeta and 13 Jbeta primers. The assay was immunoSEQ multiplex PCR, and TCRdb's table has in-frame clones only and misses some. This sample carries approximately 85,000 clones, approximately 70% of them seen once, and the ten largest clones take roughly 11%. A note on this clone: Its antigen is currently unknown. Distinct nucleotide sequences in the sample also encode this CDR3.

The germline gives CDR1 GTSNPN, CDR2 SVGIG (reference sequence). This CDR3 comprises 13 residues. Trimming removed 1 base from V and 1 base from J, with 5 bases in between. The sequence was obtained from a middle-aged woman in good health and CMV-seropositive. Source material: PBMCs. The chain uses TRBV30 and TRBJ1-5; the D is unclear. Written as DNA, the CDR3 is TGTGCCTGGAGTGACCGGAGCAATCAGCCCCAGCATTTT. This sequence encodes CAWSDRSNQPQHF.